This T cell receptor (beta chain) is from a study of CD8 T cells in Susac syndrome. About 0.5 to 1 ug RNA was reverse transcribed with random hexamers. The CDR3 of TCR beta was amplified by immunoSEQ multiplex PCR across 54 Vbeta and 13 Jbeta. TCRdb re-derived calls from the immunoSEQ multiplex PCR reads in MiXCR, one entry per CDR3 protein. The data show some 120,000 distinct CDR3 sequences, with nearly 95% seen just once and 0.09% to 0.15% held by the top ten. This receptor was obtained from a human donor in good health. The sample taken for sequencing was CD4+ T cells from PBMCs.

Here the CDR3 DNA reads TGTGCCATCAGTCCGAAGGAGGGAGGCATCTACGAGCAGTACTTC. Protein product: CAISPKEGGIYEQYF. J is TRBJ2-7 and V is TRBV10-3; TRBD2 might be the D (6 bases). The germline V and J ends were trimmed by 5 bases and 3 bases, with 17 bases remaining between them. Looked up from germline, CDR1 is ENHRY and CDR2 is SYGVKD. The CDR3 runs to 15 residues.